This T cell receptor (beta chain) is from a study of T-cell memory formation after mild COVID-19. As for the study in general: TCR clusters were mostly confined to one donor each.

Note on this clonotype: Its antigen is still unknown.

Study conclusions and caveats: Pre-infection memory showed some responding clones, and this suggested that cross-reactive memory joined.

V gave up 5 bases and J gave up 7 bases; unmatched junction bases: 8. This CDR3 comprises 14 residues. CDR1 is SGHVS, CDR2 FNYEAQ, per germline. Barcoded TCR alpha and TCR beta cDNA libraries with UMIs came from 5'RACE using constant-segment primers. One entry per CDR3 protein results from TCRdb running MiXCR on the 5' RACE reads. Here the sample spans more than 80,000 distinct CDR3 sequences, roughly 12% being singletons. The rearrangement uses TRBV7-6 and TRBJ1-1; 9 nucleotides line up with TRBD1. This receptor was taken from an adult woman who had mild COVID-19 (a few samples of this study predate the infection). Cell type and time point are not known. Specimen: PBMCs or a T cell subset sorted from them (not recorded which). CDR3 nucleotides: TGTGCCAGCAGCAACCCCGGGACAGGGTATGAAGCTTTCTTT. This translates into CASSNPGTGYEAFF.